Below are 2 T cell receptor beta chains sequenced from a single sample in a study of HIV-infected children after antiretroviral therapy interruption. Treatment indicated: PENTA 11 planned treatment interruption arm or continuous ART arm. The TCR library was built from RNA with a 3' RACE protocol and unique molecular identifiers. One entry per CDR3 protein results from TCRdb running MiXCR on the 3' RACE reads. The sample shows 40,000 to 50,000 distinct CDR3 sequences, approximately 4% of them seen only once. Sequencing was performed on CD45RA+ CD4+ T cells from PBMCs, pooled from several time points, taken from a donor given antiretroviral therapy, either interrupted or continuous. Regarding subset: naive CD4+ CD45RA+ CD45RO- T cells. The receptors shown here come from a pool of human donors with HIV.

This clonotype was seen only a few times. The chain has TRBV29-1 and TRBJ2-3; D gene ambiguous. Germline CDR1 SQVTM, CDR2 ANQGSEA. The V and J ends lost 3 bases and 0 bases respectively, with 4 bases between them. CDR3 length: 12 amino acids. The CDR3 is CSVETSTDTQYF. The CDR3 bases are TGCAGCGTTGAGACTAGCACAGATACGCAGTATTTT.

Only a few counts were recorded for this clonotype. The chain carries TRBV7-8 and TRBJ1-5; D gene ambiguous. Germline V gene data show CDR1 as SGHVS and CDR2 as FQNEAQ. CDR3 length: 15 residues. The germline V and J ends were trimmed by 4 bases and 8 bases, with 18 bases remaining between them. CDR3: CASSSDPDIRKPQHF. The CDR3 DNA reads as TGTGCCAGCAGCTCGGACCCCGATATTAGGAAGCCCCAGCATTTT.